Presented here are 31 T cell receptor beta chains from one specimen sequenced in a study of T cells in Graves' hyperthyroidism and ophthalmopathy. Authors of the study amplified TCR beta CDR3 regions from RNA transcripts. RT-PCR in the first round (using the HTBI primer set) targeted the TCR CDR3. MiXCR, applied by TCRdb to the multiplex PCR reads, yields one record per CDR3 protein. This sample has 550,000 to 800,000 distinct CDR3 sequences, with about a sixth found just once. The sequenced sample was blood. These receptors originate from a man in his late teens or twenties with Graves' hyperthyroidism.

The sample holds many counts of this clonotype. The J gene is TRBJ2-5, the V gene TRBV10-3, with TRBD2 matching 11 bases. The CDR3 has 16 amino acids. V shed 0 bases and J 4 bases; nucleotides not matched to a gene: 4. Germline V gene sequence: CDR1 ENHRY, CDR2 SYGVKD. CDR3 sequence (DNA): TGTGCCATCAGTGAGTCTAGGCTAGCGGGAGGAGAGACCCAGTACTTC. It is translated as CAISESRLAGGETQYF.

The CDR3, as DNA: TGCAGTGCTCTCTCACCCCAACTAGCGGGAGGGTTCAATGAGCAGTTCTTC. It translates to CSALSPQLAGGFNEQFF. This chain connects TRBV20-1 to TRBJ2-1; 13 bases line up with TRBD2. J lost 6 bases, V lost 5 bases, and 13 bases had no gene match. CDR3 length: 17 residues. CDR1 and CDR2 from the germline V gene are DFQATT and SNEGSKA (reference sequence).

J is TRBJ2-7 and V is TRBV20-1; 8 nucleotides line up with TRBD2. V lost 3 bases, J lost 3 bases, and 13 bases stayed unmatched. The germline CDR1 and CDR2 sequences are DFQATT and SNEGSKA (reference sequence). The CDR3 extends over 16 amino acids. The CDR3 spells CSARQGWLAGNYEQYF. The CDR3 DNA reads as TGCAGTGCTAGGCAGGGGTGGCTAGCGGGCAACTACGAGCAGTACTTC.

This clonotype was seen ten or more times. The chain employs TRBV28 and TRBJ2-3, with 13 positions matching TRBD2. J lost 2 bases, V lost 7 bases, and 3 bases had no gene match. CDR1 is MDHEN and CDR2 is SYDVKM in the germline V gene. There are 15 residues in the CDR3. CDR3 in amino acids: CASKLAGGFTDTQYF. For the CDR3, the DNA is TGTGCCAGCAAACTAGCGGGAGGGTTCACAGATACGCAGTATTTT.

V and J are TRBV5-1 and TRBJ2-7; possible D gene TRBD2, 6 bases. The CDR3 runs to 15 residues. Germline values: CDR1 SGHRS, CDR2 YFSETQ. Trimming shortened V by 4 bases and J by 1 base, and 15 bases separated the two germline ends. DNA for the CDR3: TGCGCCAGCAGCCCGCGGGCTAGCGAGTCCTACGAGCAGTACTTC. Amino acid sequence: CASSPRASESYEQYF.

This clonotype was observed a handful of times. The chain's CDR3 is CASSSGASSTQYF. The CDR3, as DNA: TGTGCCAGCAGCTCCGGGGCTAGTTCCACCCAGTACTTC. V gene TRBV7-8 combines with J gene TRBJ2-5, with D tentatively TRBD1 or TRBD2 (5 bases each). This CDR3 spans 13 amino acids. Germline CDR1 and CDR2: SGHVS and FQNEAQ. V lost 4 bases, J lost 8 bases, and 14 bases lay in between.

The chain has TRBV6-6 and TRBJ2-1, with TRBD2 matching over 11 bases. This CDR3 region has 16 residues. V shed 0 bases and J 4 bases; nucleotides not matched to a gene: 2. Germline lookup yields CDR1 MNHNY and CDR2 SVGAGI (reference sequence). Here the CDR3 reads CASSYSTSGSYNEQFF. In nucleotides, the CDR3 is TGTGCCAGCAGTTACTCAACTAGCGGGAGTTACAATGAGCAGTTCTTC.

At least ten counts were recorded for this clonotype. DNA for the CDR3: TGCAGTGCTGGGACTAACTCCTACGAGCAGTACTTC. Protein sequence: CSAGTNSYEQYF. The chain couples TRBV20-1 to TRBJ2-7, with 7 bases matching TRBD2. J lost 0 bases, V lost 5 bases, and 1 base had no gene match. Per germline, CDR1 DFQATT and CDR2 SNEGSKA (reference sequence). The CDR3 is 12 residues long.

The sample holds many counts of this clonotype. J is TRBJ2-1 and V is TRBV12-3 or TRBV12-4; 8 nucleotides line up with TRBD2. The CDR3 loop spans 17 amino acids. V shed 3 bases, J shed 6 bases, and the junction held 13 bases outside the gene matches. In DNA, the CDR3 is TGTGCCAGCAGTTTCATCAGCGGGAGCCACACCGGCAATGAGCAGTTCTTC. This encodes CASSFISGSHTGNEQFF.

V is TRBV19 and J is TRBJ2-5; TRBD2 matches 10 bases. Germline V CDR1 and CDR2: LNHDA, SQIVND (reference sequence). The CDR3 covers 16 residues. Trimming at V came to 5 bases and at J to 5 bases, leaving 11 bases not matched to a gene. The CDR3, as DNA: TGTGCCAGTAGTCCTTCAAGCGGGAGGGCCTTGGAGACCCAGTACTTC. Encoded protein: CASSPSSGRALETQYF.

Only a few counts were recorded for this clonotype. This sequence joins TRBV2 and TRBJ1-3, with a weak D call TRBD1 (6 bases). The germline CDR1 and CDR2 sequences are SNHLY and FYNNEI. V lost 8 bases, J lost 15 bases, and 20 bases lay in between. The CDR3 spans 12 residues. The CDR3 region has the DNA TGTGCCAGCGGGGGGGGGGGACACCTCCAATATTTT. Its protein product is CASGGGGHLQYF.

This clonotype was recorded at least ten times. The CDR3 protein is CASSLSDPTGELFF. Here the CDR3 DNA reads TGCGCCAGCAGCTTAAGCGACCCCACCGGGGAGCTGTTTTTT. This chain links TRBV5-1 with TRBJ2-2; no clear D. Germline CDR1 is SGHRS and CDR2 is YFSETQ. The CDR3 has 14 amino acids. Trimming removed 2 bases from V and 4 bases from J, with 9 bases in between. Combining the CDR3 with reference TRBV5-1 and TRBJ2-2 gives the whole variable domain KAGVTQTPRYLIKTRGQQVTLSCSPISGHRSVSWYQQTPGQGLQFLFEYFSETQRNKGNFPGRFSGRQFSNSRSEMNVSTLELGDSALYLCASSLSDPTGELFFGEGSRLTVL.

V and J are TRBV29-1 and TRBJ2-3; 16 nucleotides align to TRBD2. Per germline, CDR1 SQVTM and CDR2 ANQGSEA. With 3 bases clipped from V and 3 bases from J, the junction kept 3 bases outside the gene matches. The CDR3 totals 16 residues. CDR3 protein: CSVEGLAGGHTDTQYF. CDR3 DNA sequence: TGCAGCGTTGAGGGACTAGCGGGAGGGCATACAGATACGCAGTATTTT.

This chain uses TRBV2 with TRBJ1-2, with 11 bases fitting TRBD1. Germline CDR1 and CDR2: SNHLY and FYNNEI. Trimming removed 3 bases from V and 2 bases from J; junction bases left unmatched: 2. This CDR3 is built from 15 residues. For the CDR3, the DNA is TGTGCCAGCAGTGAGTGGGACAGGGGGAACTATGGCTACACCTTC. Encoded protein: CASSEWDRGNYGYTF.

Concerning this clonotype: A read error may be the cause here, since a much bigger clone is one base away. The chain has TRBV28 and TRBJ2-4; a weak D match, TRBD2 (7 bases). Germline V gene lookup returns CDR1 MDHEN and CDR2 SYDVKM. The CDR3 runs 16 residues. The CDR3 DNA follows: TGTGCCAGCAGTTTGGGCTCGGCGGGGGCCAAAAACATTCAGTGCTTC. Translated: CASSLGSAGAKNIQCF.

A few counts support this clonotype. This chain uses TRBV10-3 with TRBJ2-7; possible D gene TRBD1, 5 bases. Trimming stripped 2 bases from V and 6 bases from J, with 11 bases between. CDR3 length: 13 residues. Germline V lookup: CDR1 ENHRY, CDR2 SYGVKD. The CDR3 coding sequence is TGTGCCATCAGTGAGGGCCAGGGTTCCGAGCAGTACTTC. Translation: CAISEGQGSEQYF.

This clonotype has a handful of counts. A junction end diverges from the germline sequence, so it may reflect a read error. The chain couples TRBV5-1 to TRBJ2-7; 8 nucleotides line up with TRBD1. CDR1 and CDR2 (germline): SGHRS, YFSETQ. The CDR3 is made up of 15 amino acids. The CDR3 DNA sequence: TGCGCCAGCGGCTTGAGTGGCAGGGGGCTGGCCGAGCAGTACTTC. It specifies CASGLSGRGLAEQYF.

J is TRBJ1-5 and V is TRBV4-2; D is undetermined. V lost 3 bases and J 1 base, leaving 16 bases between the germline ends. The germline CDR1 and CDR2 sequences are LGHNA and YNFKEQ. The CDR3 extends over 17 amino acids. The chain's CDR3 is CASSQRVASPSNQPQHF. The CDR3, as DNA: TGTGCCAGCAGCCAGCGGGTCGCAAGCCCAAGCAATCAGCCCCAGCATTTT.

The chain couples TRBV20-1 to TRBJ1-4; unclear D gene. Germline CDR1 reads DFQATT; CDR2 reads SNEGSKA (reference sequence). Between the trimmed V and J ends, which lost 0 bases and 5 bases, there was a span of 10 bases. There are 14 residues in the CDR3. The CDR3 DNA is TGCAGTGCTAGAGATTACGGTCGAAATGAAAAACTGTTTTTT. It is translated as CSARDYGRNEKLFF.

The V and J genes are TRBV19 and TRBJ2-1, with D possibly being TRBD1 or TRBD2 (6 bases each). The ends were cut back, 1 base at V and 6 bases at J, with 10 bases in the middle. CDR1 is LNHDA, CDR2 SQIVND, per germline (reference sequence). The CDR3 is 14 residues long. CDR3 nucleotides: TGTGCCAGTAGTATAGGGAGGGGGTCCAATGAGCAGTTCTTC. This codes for CASSIGRGSNEQFF.

This CDR3 is CASSYLQGNKETQYF. The CDR3, as DNA: TGTGCCAGCAGCTACCTACAGGGGAATAAAGAGACCCAGTACTTC. The chain has TRBV5-4 and TRBJ2-5; 7 nucleotides agree with TRBD1. CDR1 and CDR2 from the germline V gene are SGHNT and YYREEE (reference sequence). The length of the CDR3 is 15 residues. Unmatched junction bases numbered 8, after V lost 3 bases and J lost 3 bases.

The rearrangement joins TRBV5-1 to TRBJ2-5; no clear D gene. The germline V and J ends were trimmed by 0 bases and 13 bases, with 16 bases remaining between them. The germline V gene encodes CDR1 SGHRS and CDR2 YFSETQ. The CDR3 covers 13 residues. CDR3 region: CASSLVDREPMYF. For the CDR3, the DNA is TGCGCCAGCAGCTTGGTGGACCGAGAACCTATGTACTTC.

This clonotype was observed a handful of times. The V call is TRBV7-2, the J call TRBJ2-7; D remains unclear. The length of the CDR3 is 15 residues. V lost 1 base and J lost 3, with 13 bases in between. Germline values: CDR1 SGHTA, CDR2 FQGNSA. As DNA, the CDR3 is TGTGCCAGCAGCTTAGAGGTCAGGATGGGCTACGAGCAGTACTTC. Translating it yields CASSLEVRMGYEQYF. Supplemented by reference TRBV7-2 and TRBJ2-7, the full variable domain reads GAGVSQSPSNKVTEKGKDVELRCDPISGHTALYWYRQSLGQGLEFLIYFQGNSAPDKSGLPSDRFSAERTGGSVSTLTIQRTQQEDSAVYLCASSLEVRMGYEQYFGPGTRLTVT.

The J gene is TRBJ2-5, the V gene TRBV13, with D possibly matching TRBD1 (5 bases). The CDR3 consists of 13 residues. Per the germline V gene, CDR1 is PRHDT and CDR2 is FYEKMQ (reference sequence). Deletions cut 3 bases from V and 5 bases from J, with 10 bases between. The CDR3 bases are TGTGCCAGCAGCTTGAAAGGGGTTGAGACCCAGTACTTC. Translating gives CASSLKGVETQYF.

The CDR3 coding sequence is TGCAGCGTTGACGTTTTAGAGGACGCAGATACGCAGTATTTT. Translation: CSVDVLEDADTQYF. This chain links TRBV29-1 with TRBJ2-3; D ambiguous. The V end lost 3 bases, the J end lost 4 bases, and 14 bases lay between the germline ends. This CDR3 region has 14 residues. Germline CDR1 SQVTM, CDR2 ANQGSEA.

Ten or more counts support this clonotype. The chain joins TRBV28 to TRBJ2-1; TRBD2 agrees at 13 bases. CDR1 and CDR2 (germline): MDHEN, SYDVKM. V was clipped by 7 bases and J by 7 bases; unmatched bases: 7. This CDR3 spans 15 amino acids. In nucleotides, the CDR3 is TGTGCCAGCAACTCCGGACTAGCGGGGGAAAATGAGCAGTTCTTC. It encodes CASNSGLAGENEQFF.

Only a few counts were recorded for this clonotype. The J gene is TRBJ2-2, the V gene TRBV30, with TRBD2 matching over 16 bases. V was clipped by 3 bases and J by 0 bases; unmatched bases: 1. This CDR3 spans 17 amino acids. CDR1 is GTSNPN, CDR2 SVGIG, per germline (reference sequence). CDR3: CAWRGLAGGANTGELFF. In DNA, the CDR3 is TGTGCCTGGAGGGGACTAGCGGGAGGGGCGAACACCGGGGAGCTGTTTTTT.

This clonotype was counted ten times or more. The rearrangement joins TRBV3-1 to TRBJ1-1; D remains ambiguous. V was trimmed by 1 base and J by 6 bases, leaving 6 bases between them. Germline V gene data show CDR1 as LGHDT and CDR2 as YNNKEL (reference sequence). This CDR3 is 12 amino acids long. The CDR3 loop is CASSQVGAEAFF. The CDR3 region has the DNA TGTGCCAGCAGCCAAGTAGGCGCTGAAGCTTTCTTT. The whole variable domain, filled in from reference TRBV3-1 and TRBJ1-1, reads DTAVSQTPKYLVTQMGNDKSIKCEQNLGHDTMYWYKQDSKKFLKIMFSYNNKELIINETVPNRFSPKSPDKAHLNLHINSLELGDSAVYFCASSQVGAEAFFGQGTRLTVV.

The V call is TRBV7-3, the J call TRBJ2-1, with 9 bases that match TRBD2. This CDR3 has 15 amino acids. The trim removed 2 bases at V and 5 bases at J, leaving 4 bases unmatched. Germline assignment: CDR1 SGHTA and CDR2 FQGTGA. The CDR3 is CASSLFPSGDNEQFF. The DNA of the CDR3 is TGTGCCAGCAGCTTATTTCCTAGCGGGGACAATGAGCAGTTCTTC.

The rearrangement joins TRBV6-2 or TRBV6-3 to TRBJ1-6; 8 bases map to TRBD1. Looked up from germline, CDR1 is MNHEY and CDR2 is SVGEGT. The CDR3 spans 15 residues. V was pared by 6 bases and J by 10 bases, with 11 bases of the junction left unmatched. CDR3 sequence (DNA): TGTGCCAGCAGCGCAGACAGGGGAAGAGGATCACCCCTCCACTTT. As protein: CASSADRGRGSPLHF.

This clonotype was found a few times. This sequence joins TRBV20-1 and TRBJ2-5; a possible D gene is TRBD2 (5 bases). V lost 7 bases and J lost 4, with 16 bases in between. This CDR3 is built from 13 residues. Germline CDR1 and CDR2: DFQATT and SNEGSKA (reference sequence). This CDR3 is CSESKGGSETQYF. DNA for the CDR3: TGCAGTGAGAGTAAGGGCGGGTCAGAGACCCAGTACTTC.